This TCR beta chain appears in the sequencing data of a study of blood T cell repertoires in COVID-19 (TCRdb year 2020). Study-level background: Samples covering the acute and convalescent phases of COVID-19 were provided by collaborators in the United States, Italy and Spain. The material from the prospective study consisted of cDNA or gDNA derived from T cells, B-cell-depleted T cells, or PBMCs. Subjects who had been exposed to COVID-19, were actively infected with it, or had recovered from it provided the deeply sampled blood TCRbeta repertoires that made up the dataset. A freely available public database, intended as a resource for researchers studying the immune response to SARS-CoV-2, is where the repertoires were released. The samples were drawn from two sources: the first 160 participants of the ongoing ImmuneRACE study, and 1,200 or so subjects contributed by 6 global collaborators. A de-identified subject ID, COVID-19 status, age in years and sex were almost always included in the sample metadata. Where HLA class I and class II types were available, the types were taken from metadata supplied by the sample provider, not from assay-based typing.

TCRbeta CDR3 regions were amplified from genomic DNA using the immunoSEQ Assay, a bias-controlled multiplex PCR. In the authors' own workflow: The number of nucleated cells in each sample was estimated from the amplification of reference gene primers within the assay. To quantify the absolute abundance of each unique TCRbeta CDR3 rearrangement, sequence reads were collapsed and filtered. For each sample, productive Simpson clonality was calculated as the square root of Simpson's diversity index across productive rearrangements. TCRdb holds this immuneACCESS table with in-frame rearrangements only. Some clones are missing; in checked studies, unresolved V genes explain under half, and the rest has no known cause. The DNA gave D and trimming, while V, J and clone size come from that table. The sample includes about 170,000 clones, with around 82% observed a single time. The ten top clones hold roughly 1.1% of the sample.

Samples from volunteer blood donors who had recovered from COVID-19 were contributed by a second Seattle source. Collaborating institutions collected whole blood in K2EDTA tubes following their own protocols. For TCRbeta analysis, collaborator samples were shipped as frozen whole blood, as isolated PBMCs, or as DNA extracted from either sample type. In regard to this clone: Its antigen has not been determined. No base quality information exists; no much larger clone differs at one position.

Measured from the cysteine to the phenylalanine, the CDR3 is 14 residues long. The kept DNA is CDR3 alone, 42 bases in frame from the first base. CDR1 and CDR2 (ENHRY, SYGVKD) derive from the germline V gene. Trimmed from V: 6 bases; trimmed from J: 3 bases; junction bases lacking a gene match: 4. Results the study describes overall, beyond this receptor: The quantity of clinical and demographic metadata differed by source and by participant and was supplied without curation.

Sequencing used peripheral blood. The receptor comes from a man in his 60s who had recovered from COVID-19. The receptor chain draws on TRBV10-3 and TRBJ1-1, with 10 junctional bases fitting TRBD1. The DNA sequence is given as TGTGCCATCAGGGGGGGACAGGGGTACACTGAAGCTTTCTTT. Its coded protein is CAIRGGQGYTEAFF.